The 18 T cell receptor beta chains below all came from one sample that was sequenced in a study of regulatory T cells in long-lasting Graves disease. iRepertoire HTBI primers and Arm-PCR of CDR3 regions built TCR beta libraries. In TCRdb, the multiplex PCR reads were re-called with MiXCR into one record per CDR3 protein. The sample contains fewer than 550,000 distinct CDR3 sequences, about 17% of which appear only once. This sample's time point: newly diagnosed GD, antithyroid drugs for less than 3 months. From PBMCs, RNA was extracted and then used to make the TCR library. This sample was shared with a second study, whose subject was T cells in Graves' hyperthyroidism and ophthalmopathy.

This material consisted of peripheral blood mononuclear cells (PBMCs), taken at new diagnosis, from a patient treated with antithyroid drugs. These receptors all stem from a woman under 30 with Graves disease.

The table lists this clonotype with many counts. The rearrangement joins TRBV28 to TRBJ1-2; D not certain. Germline values: CDR1 MDHEN, CDR2 SYDVKM. The CDR3 is made up of 12 amino acids. Trimming removed 7 bases from V and 4 bases from J, with 10 bases in between. CDR3 region: CASNEGSYGYTF. CDR3 bases: TGTGCCAGCAACGAGGGCAGCTATGGCTACACCTTC.

This clonotype was detected a few times. This sequence joins TRBV6-5 and TRBJ2-7, with unresolved D. The CDR3 sequence is 14 residues long. Trimming removed 1 base at V and 1 base at J, with 8 bases between. Germline-derived CDR1 and CDR2 are MNHEY and SVGAGI. The CDR3 bases are TGTGCCAGCAGTTACTACACTTCTTCCTACGAGCAGTACTTC. Amino acids: CASSYYTSSYEQYF.

This clonotype was seen repeatedly, ten times or more. The chain has TRBV28 and TRBJ2-6; TRBD1 matches 8 bases. V was clipped by 8 bases and J by 0 bases; unmatched bases: 3. The CDR3 is 15 amino acids. Germline V gene sequence: CDR1 MDHEN, CDR2 SYDVKM. The CDR3 sequence: CASGTGSSGANVLTF. CDR3 in DNA: TGTGCCAGCGGGACAGGAAGCTCTGGGGCCAACGTCCTGACTTTC.

The sample holds many counts of this clonotype. The junction and the germline gene differ at one end; a read error may be behind it. The chain combines TRBV29-1 with TRBJ2-1, with a possible D match to TRBD2 (6 bases). The V gene's germline CDR1 is SQVTM and CDR2 ANQGSEA. The CDR3 sequence is 14 residues long. The CDR3 nucleotides are TGCAGCGCCCGGACTACCCTCTCCAACAATGAGCAGTTCTTC. Protein product: CSARTTLSNNEQFF.

A word on this clonotype: This could be a read error, since a much larger clone is one nucleotide away. For the CDR3, the DNA is TGTGCCAGCAGTCCCCAACTCGGCAGGGATGGCTACACCTTC. It specifies CASSPQLGRDGYTF. This chain connects TRBV12-3 or TRBV12-4 to TRBJ1-2, with TRBD1 as a possible D gene (5 bases). V was cut by 5 bases and J by 6 bases, with 16 bases left in between. The CDR3 totals 14 residues.

The V gene is TRBV7-3, the J gene TRBJ1-5; 7 bases are a match to TRBD1. V lost 5 bases, J lost 0 bases, and 25 bases stayed unmatched. The CDR3 has 22 amino acids. CDR1 is SGHTA and CDR2 is FQGTGA in the germline V gene. CDR3 in amino acids: CASSPGPGALGQPRYSNQPQHF. In DNA, the CDR3 is TGTGCCAGCAGCCCAGGCCCGGGAGCCTTGGGACAGCCACGTTATAGCAATCAGCCCCAGCATTTT.

This clonotype was recorded many times. The chain joins TRBV18 to TRBJ2-5; TRBD2 matches at 11 bases. In germline, CDR1 is KGHSH, CDR2 LQKENI. The CDR3 is 15 residues long. Losses at the gene ends were 6 bases for V and 7 bases for J; bases not matched to a gene: 10. The DNA of the CDR3 is TGTGCCAGCTCTAAGGGACTAGCGGACACATCGACCCAGTACTTC. This sequence encodes CASSKGLADTSTQYF.

V usage is TRBV6-1 and J usage is TRBJ2-1; 7 nucleotides agree with TRBD1. Per the germline V gene, CDR1 is MNHNS and CDR2 is SASEGT. The CDR3 contains 13 residues. J lost 8 bases, V lost 7 bases, and 8 bases had no gene match. The CDR3: CASIRRGGDEQFF. The CDR3 DNA sequence: TGTGCCAGCATCCGTAGAGGGGGCGATGAGCAGTTCTTC.

This clonotype was recorded many times. The rearrangement links TRBV4-3 to TRBJ1-6; no definite D call. CDR3 length: 16 amino acids. Germline V lookup: CDR1 LGHNA, CDR2 YSLEER. Trimming shortened V by 0 bases and J by 0 bases, and 6 bases separated the two germline ends. The DNA for the CDR3 is TGCGCCAGCAGCCAAGACAGTAGCTCCTATAATTCACCCCTCCACTTT. Its protein is CASSQDSSSYNSPLHF.

The V gene is TRBV14, the J gene TRBJ2-1, with D maybe TRBD2 (7 bases). Germline CDR1 reads SGHDN; CDR2 reads FVKESK. This CDR3 has 13 residues. Trimming took off 6 bases at V and 9 bases at J, with 15 bases between the two ends. CDR3 residues: CASRASGGSEQFF. The CDR3, as DNA: TGTGCCAGCAGGGCCTCGGGGGGCAGTGAGCAGTTCTTC.

There are many counts of this clonotype. The rearrangement uses TRBV11-3 and TRBJ2-7, with D hard to call. Germline CDR1 SGHNT, CDR2 YENEEA. The ends were cut back, 10 bases at V and 3 bases at J, with 13 bases in the middle. The CDR3 is 12 residues long. This CDR3 is CATKPTVYEQYF. The CDR3 DNA reads TGTGCCACCAAACCCACGGTCTACGAGCAGTACTTC.

Ten or more counts support this clonotype. V is TRBV6-1 and J is TRBJ2-1, with D unresolved. V was clipped by 7 bases and J by 0 bases, with 4 bases between them. This CDR3 is built from 12 residues. The germline CDR1 and CDR2 sequences are MNHNS and SASEGT. CDR3 sequence (DNA): TGTGCCAGCACCTCCTCCTACAATGAGCAGTTCTTC. This translates into CASTSSYNEQFF.

This clonotype appeared many times. The chain is built from TRBV10-2 and TRBJ2-7; D is unresolved. Germline CDR1 WSHSY, CDR2 SAAADI. Trimming pared 6 bases from V and 5 bases from J, leaving 11 bases between. The CDR3 runs 12 residues. DNA of the CDR3: TGCGCCAGCAGCTCGGTGGCTGACGAGCAGTACTTC. Residues: CASSSVADEQYF.

In its sample, this clonotype was seen a few times. The gene calls are TRBV5-1 and TRBJ1-3, with D uncertain. CDR1 SGHRS and CDR2 YFSETQ come from the germline V gene. The ends were cut back, 1 base at V and 4 bases at J, with 6 bases in the middle. This CDR3 is built from 13 residues. Written as DNA, the CDR3 is TGCGCCAGCAGCTTGTTTTCGGGAAACACCATATATTTT. Its protein product is CASSLFSGNTIYF.

The table lists this clonotype with many counts. The chain joins TRBV7-2 to TRBJ2-7; 7 bases match TRBD1. V gave up 2 bases and J gave up 3 bases; unmatched junction bases: 7. Germline values: CDR1 SGHTA, CDR2 FQGNSA. The CDR3 length is 15 residues. CDR3: CASSLPRDSIYEQYF. CDR3 in DNA: TGTGCCAGCAGCTTACCCCGGGACAGTATCTACGAGCAGTACTTC.

Many counts were recorded for this clonotype. This chain connects TRBV6-9 to TRBJ1-5, with 10 positions matching TRBD1. Germline V lookup: CDR1 MNHGY, CDR2 SVAAGI. The CDR3 is 15 amino acids. With V trimmed by 3 bases and J by 7 bases, 6 bases remained unmatched. Here the CDR3 DNA reads TGTGCCAGCAGTTACGCGGGACAGGGGATACAGCCCCAGCATTTT. Protein: CASSYAGQGIQPQHF.

The chain recombines TRBV20-1 with TRBJ2-2, with 11 nucleotides matching TRBD2. This CDR3 is built from 18 residues. J lost 0 bases, V lost 1 base, and 7 bases had no gene match. The V gene's germline CDR1 is DFQATT and CDR2 SNEGSKA (reference sequence). CDR3: CSARVFTGLAANTGELFF. The CDR3 coding sequence is TGCAGTGCTAGAGTTTTTACGGGACTAGCGGCGAACACCGGGGAGCTGTTTTTT.

In its sample, this clonotype was seen a few times. This chain joins TRBV6-2 or TRBV6-3 and TRBJ2-7, with TRBD2 matching over 10 bases. V shed 5 bases and J 2 bases; nucleotides not matched to a gene: 6. This CDR3 has 15 residues. CDR1 is MNHEY, CDR2 SVGEGT, per germline. The chain's CDR3 is CASSAPSGSPYEQYF. CDR3 sequence (DNA): TGTGCCAGCAGTGCCCCTAGCGGGAGTCCCTACGAGCAGTACTTC.